Here is one TCR beta chain with its context. Its antigen is still unknown. These data are taken from a study of PD-1 blockade in classical Hodgkin lymphoma. V lost 4 bases, J lost 4 bases, and 17 bases lay in between. CDR3 length: 15 amino acids. Germline lookup yields CDR1 SGDLS and CDR2 YYNGEE. The data were produced by immunoSEQ multiplex PCR, yet TCRdb's version contains in-frame clones alone and is incomplete. This sample has about 13,000 clones, with about 94% found just once. Study observations and caveats: Reported baseline diversity: healthy donors highest, relapsed/refractory patients lowest.

All patients relapsed after autologous stem cell transplantation, and brentuximab vedotin exposure varied. Sample: peripheral blood mononuclear cells (PBMCs), taken at baseline. The rearrangement joins TRBV9 to TRBJ1-2, with D maybe TRBD1 (5 bases). The clonotype comes from a human donor with classical Hodgkin lymphoma. This CDR3 reads CASSRMGQELYGYTF. As DNA, the CDR3 is TGTGCCAGCAGCCGTATGGGGCAGGAACTCTATGGCTACACCTTC.